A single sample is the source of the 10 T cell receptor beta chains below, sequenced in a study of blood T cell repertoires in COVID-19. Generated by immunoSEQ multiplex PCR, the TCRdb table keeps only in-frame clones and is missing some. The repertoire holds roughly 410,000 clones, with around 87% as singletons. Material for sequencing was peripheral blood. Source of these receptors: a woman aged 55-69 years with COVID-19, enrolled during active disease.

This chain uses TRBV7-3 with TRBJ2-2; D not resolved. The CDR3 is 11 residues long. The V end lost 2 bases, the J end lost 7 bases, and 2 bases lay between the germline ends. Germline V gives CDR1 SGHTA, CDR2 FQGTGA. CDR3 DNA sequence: TGTGCCAGCAGCTTACACGGGGAGCTGTTTTTT. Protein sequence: CASSLHGELFF.

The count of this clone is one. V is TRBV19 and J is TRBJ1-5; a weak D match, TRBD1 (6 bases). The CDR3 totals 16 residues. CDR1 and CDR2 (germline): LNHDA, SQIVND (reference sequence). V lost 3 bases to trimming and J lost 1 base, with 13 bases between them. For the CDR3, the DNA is TGTGCCAGTAGTATGCCTTGGACAGCCAGCAATCAGCCCCAGCATTTT. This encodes CASSMPWTASNQPQHF.

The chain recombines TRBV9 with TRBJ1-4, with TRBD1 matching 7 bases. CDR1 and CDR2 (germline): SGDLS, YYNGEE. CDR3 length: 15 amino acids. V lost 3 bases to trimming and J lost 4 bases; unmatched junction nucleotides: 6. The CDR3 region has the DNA TGTGCCAGCAGCGGAACAGGGGCCAGTAATGAAAAACTGTTTTTT. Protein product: CASSGTGASNEKLFF.

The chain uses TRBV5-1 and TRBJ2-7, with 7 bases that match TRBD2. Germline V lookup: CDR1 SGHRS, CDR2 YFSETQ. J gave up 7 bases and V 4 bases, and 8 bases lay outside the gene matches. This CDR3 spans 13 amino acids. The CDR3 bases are TGCGCCAGCAGCAGCAGATCGGGGGGAGAGCAGTACTTC. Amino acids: CASSSRSGGEQYF.

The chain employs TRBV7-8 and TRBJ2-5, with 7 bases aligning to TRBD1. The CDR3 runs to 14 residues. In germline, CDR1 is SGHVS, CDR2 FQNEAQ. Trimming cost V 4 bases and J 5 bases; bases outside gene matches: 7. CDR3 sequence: CASSSTGPWETQYF. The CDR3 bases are TGTGCCAGCAGCTCGACAGGGCCTTGGGAGACCCAGTACTTC.

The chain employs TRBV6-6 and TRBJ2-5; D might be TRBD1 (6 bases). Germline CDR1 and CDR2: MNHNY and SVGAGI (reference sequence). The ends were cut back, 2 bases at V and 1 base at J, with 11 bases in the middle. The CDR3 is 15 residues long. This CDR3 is CASSYKTGLQETQYF. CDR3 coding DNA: TGTGCCAGCAGTTACAAGACAGGCCTCCAAGAGACCCAGTACTTC.

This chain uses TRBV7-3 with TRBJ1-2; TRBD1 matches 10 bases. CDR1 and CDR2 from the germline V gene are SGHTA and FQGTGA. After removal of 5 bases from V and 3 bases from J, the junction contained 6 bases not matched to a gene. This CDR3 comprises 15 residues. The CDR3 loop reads CASSATGGYDYGYTF. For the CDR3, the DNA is TGTGCCAGCAGCGCGACAGGGGGCTATGACTATGGCTACACCTTC.

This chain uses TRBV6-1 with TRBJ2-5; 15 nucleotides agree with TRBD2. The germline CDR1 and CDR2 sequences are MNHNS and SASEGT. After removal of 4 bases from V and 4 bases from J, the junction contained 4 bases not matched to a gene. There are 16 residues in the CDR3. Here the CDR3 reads CASSARTSGGAETQYF. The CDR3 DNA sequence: TGTGCCAGCAGTGCCCGGACTAGCGGGGGGGCAGAGACCCAGTACTTC.

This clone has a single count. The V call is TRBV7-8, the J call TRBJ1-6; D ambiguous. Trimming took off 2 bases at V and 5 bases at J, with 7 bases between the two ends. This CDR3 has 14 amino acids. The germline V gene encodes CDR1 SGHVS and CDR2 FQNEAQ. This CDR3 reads CASSLRLDNSPLHF. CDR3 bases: TGTGCCAGCAGCTTAAGACTCGATAATTCACCCCTCCACTTT.

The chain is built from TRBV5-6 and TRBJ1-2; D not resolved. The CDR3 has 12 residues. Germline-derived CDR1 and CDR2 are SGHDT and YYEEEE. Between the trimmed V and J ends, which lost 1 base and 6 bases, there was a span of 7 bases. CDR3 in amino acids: CASSLWRNGYTF. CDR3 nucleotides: TGTGCCAGCAGCTTGTGGAGAAATGGCTACACCTTC.